This T cell receptor beta chain stems from a study of T cell repertoires in cytomegalovirus infection. TCRdb passed the reads through MiXCR, listing each CDR3 protein once. In the table there are fewer than 250,000 distinct CDR3 sequences, roughly an eighth of which are singletons. The CDR3 extends over 14 amino acids. The V gene's germline CDR1 is SGHTA and CDR2 FQGNSA. V dropped 3 bases and J dropped 3 bases, with 10 bases sitting between them. This clonotype came up many times. Sequenced sample: PBMCs. This sequence originates from a human donor in good health (CMV status not recorded). Some clones in this sample may be carry-over from other donors' samples. The chain combines TRBV7-2 with TRBJ2-3, with a tentative D call TRBD2 (5 bases). The CDR3 region is CASSFMLATDTQYF. The CDR3, as DNA: TGTGCCAGCAGCTTTATGCTAGCAACAGATACGCAGTATTTT.